This TCR beta chain was profiled in a study of shared clonotypes between healthy human individuals (dated by TCRdb to the early 2020s). Describing the broader study: Two women and a few men aged 18 to 49 years were included in the cohort. For each donor, CD4 naive and CD4 memory were each given three plates, CD8 naive was given two plates, and CD8 memory was given one plate. The study deeply sequenced blood TCR repertoires of five healthy adults to estimate repertoire size and the extent of clonotype sharing between individuals. Different laboratories and diverse techniques were used to prepare libraries and sequence TCR repertoires, to increase sequencing depth and limit assay-specific biases. Leukapheresis yielded between about 0.85 and 9 billion PBMCs per donor.

CD8 naive samples consisted of CD45RO-negative cells that were positively selected for CCR7, yielding a CD45RA+CCR7+ population without TemRA cells. Donors were healthy HIV-negative adults with no recently reported acute infections or vaccinations. Every donor was a Caucasian adult living in Nashville, Tennessee, USA. After blood collection by leukapheresis, PBMCs were isolated using Ficoll-Histopaque density gradient centrifugation and then cryopreserved in the vapor phase of liquid nitrogen. Analytical flow cytometry was used to check the purity and quantity of each magnetically sorted T cell population. From each sorted fraction, genomic DNA was isolated and quantified by UV absorbance on a Nanodrop 2000c. TCR CDR3 regions were amplified from genomic DNA by multiplex PCR using the deep immunoSEQ assay. For each cell subset, the extracted genomic DNA was distributed evenly across all wells of several immunoSEQ 96-well plates, and each plate served as one replicate. Each replicate PCR for sorted subsets received 150 to 250 ng genomic DNA, equal to some 32,000 T cell genomes. Purified libraries were quantified with a Qubit 3.0 fluorometer, sized on a Bioanalyzer 2100, and re-quantified with the KAPA Library Quantification kit. Each immunoSEQ 96-well plate was sequenced on its own single-read 150-cycle Illumina NextSeq 550 flow cell. In the authors' own workflow: Because the immunoSEQ output included only junctional sequences and no quality scores, the filtering could not be the same as the filtering used for full-length reads. To assign V/J genes and CDR3, sequences were annotated against IMGT germline references using PyIR, a Python wrapper for IgBLAST v1.9. Reads were removed for weak V/J assignments (E-value above 1e-6), missing CDR3, stop codons, out-of-frame junctions, or ambiguous translated residues. V3J clonotypes were defined as sequences sharing an identical inferred V gene, J gene, and CDR3 amino acid sequence. Percentage overlap between repertoires was computed as shared unique clonotypes divided by the size of the smaller repertoire. Richness of each repertoire was evaluated using RTK rarefaction, the Chao1 estimator, and Recon v2.1 estimates of unobserved clonotypes. OLGA was used to compute generation probabilities for all TCRbeta clonotypes that the gDNA method yielded from a few donors. As stored in TCRdb, this immuneACCESS dataset retains in-frame rearrangements with V and J assigned. A fraction of the clones does not appear; measured against another copy, unresolved V genes explain less than half of the discrepancy, and the remainder lacks a known reason. The D gene and trimming were derived from the DNA, and the V and J assignments and clone size from that table. In all, the sample holds about 820,000 clones, and about 91% of those were seen once. The ten biggest clones cover more than 20% of the sample.

Turning to this clone: Its recognized antigen is unknown. Per-base quality was not reported, and no clone a single base away is much larger than it. Within the sample, other DNA sequences also encode this same CDR3.

V sheds 2 bases and J sheds 10 bases, leaving 6 bases between their ends. The CDR3 holds 11 amino acids from the cysteine to the phenylalanine. Only CDR3 DNA is held: 33 bases, read in frame from base 1. CDR1 is given as MNHEY and CDR2 as SVGAGI, both from the germline V gene. The investigation overall reported the following: Rarefaction of sorted-subset datasets indicated incomplete sequencing despite the large sequencing depth. Naive subsets generally had larger estimated clonotype richness than memory subsets did. The small number of donors limited the genetic and exposure-history diversity represented. Sharing across a handful of donors was observed for 5% to 6.5% of naive CD4, under 4% of naive CD8, about 2.5% of memory CD4, and less than 0.45% of memory CD8 clonotypes. Pairwise subsampling indicated that sequencing depth was expected to affect the degree of clonotype sharing among donors. Sampling was restricted to blood, and TCR repertoires in tissue are likely to differ from TCR repertoires in blood. Higher generation probabilities were observed for clonotypes shared by all four sorted-subset donors than for non-shared clonotypes.

Sequencing was done on a sample of naive CD8+ T cells sorted from blood. The cell subset or site label for this specimen denotes: CD45RA+CCR7+. This chain joins TRBV6-5 to TRBJ2-1; the D gene is perhaps TRBD2, on 5 matching bases. The sequence derives from a man aged 25-45 years in good health. The nucleotide sequence is TGTGCCAGCAGTTACGGCGGGGAGCAGTTCTTC. Its protein reads: CASSYGGEQFF.